This T cell receptor (beta chain) was retrieved from a study of follicular helper T cells after annual influenza vaccination (dated by TCRdb to about 2017). A note on the overall study: After each seasonal influenza vaccination, blood samples were collected on days 0, 7 and 28. Six subjects had multi-year samples: four covered two vaccination seasons and two covered three seasons. One week after vaccination, a second recruited cohort of approximately 11 subjects (Table S1) displayed a similar ICOS+CD38+ cTfh response. To study recall of cTfh clones, some subjects were followed through successive annual vaccinations in the 2013-2014, 2014-2015 and 2015-2016 seasons. The 2015 samples were processed right after collection, while the 2013-2014 samples were cryopreserved.

Here is what the overall study found, with its caveats: In the assessment of influenza clone enrichment, the possibility that the much larger non-cTfh compartments were undersampled could not be ruled out. With successive annual vaccinations, a recurrent oligoclonal ICOS+CD38+ cTfh response was recalled, and this response contained tetramer and AIM influenza-specific clonotypes. Because only about 10-20% of the analyzed cells gave productive TCRB sequences, there was no way to sample rare clonotypes. ICOS+CD38+ cTfh clonality correlated with the frequency of that population, and its change correlated with the change in circulating plasmablast frequency. Day 7 ICOS+CD38+ clones were most often found later in ICOS-CD38- cTfh, suggesting that subset may serve as a memory reservoir.

The library was generated by the immunoSEQ multiplex PCR assay. Adaptive Biotechnologies handled the TCRB amplification, library preparation, sequencing and preliminary bioinformatics at Survey level resolution. The original methods were these. Clonality was computed in R as 1 minus normalized Shannon entropy; the Gini index was calculated with the R package ineq. Overlap score was the summed counts of shared sequences divided by total counts of all sequences in both compared samples. Fisher's exact test, with an assumed theoretical repertoire of 10^7 TCRB sequences, was used to assess the significance of shared clonotypes. TCRdb holds this immuneACCESS table with in-frame rearrangements only. Some clones are missing; in checked studies, unresolved V genes explain under half, and the rest has no known cause. The DNA was the basis for D and trimming; V, J and clone size are from that table. The sample table shows a few thousand clones, and about 81% are seen once. The ten top clones hold approximately 0.8% of the sample.

Looking up the germline V gene yields CDR1 MGHRA and CDR2 YSYEKL. Between the V and J ends, shortened by 1 base and 0 bases respectively, the junction contains 10 bases. The CDR3 goes from the cysteine to the phenylalanine over 16 residues. Only the CDR3 DNA stays, 48 bases, in frame from base 1. Comments on this clone: What this receptor recognizes is not known. No much larger clone is present one base from it, and per-base qualities are unavailable.

The meaning of the sample's time point label: 2014-2015 season, 7 days after vaccination. Adults were given seasonal inactivated influenza vaccine (Fluvarix), and sorted blood CD4 subsets were followed by TCRB sequencing before and after vaccination. Subjects were considered eligible if community-dwelling and if influenza vaccine had not been received in the prior 6 months. Subjects were excluded for influenza vaccine contraindications, substance abuse, HIV/AIDS, active malignancy, immunomodulatory medication, or active illness such as respiratory infection. Between about 35 and 110 mL of blood was sampled per time point. PBMC were isolated using Ficoll-Paque PLUS or SepMate separation. CXCR5- memory CD4 T cells were sorted as a comparison non-Tfh subset. Before DNA was extracted, the cell subsets were sorted from PBMC using a BD FACS Aria.

The TCR originated in an adult who received the influenza vaccine. This chain joins TRBV4-1 to TRBJ2-1; the D gene assignment is ambiguous. The source material was CXCR5- memory CD4+ T cells sorted from blood, sampled 7 days after influenza vaccination. The cell subset or site label of this sample denotes: CXCR5- memory CD4 T cells. The nucleotides read TGCGCCAGCAGCCAAGGATCGCAGCTCTCCTACAATGAGCAGTTCTTC. Its translation reads: CASSQGSQLSYNEQFF.